This is a list of T cell receptor beta chains from one sample in a study of spatial heterogeneity in lung cancer. TCRdb reanalysed the 5' RACE reads using MiXCR and keeps one entry per CDR3 protein. The sample shows more than 20,000 distinct CDR3 sequences, 9.5% to 15% of them seen only once. The material was PBMCs, obtained at surgery. The receptors come from a female donor with early-stage non-small cell lung cancer. Each CDR3 is given with its conserved first and last residue. The order of the fields is clone size, V gene, J gene, D gene, CDR3 DNA, CDR3 protein. D genes are given only for firm matches. The listing skips clone size in some rows; elsewhere it reads once, few, many or a size class.

size: many
V: TRBV20-1
J: TRBJ1-6
D: NA
DNA: TGCAGTGCAATCGACTTAGATTCACCCCTCCACTTT
CDR3: CSAIDLDSPLHF

size: few
V: TRBV12-3/TRBV12-4
J: TRBJ2-4
D: NA
DNA: TGTGCCAGCAATCCCGACAGAACGGGCATTCAGTACTTC
CDR3: CASNPDRTGIQYF

size: many
V: TRBV27
J: TRBJ1-1
D: NA
DNA: TGTGCCAGCAGTTCAGAACGACAGATGGTCTTCGCCGAACGGGCTTTCTTT
CDR3: CASSSERQMVFAERAFF

size: many
V: TRBV7-2
J: TRBJ2-3
D: NA
DNA: TGTGCCAGCAGCCAACTAGTGGGTACAGATACGCAGTATTTT
CDR3: CASSQLVGTDTQYF

size: few
V: TRBV20-1
J: TRBJ2-3
D: TRBD2
DNA: TGCAGGGCCTTTAGCGCGGGAGTGGGGGAGTACACAGATACGCAGTATTTT
CDR3: CRAFSAGVGEYTDTQYF

size: NA
V: TRBV20-1
J: TRBJ1-5
D: TRBD1
DNA: TGCAGTGCTAGGGGGGGGACAGGAACTTTTAATCAGCCCCAGCATTTT
CDR3: CSARGGTGTFNQPQHF

size: many
V: TRBV6-2/TRBV6-3
J: TRBJ2-2
D: NA
DNA: TGTGCCAGCAGTTCCCTCGGGGGCCGCGGGACCGGGGAGCTGTTTTTT
CDR3: CASSSLGGRGTGELFF

size: many
V: TRBV27
J: TRBJ1-6
D: NA
DNA: TGTGCCAGCAGTTTATTGGGGTCACCCCTCCACTTT
CDR3: CASSLLGSPLHF

size: NA
V: TRBV28
J: TRBJ2-1
D: TRBD2
DNA: TGTGCCAGCAACCCACCAGGAAGCGGGAGGGATGAGCAGTTCTTC
CDR3: CASNPPGSGRDEQFF

size: NA
V: TRBV28
J: TRBJ1-2
D: NA
DNA: TGTGCCAGCAGTTACGGGTCGATGGGCTATGGCTACACCTTC
CDR3: CASSYGSMGYGYTF

size: many
V: TRBV7-6
J: TRBJ1-1
D: NA
DNA: TGTGCCAGCAGCCTAAGGCAGGGGACTGAAGCTTTCTTT
CDR3: CASSLRQGTEAFF

size: NA
V: TRBV6-5
J: TRBJ1-2
D: NA
DNA: TGTGCCAGCAGAAACGGCGCGGGGTGGAACTATGGCTACACCTTC
CDR3: CASRNGAGWNYGYTF

size: many
V: TRBV14
J: TRBJ2-7
D: NA
DNA: TGTGCCAGCAGCCAAGAAGGGGGCTACGAGCAGTACTTC
CDR3: CASSQEGGYEQYF

size: many
V: TRBV30
J: TRBJ2-3
D: TRBD2
DNA: TGTGCCTGGAGCGGTGGACTAGCGGCGAGCACAGATACGCAGTATTTT
CDR3: CAWSGGLAASTDTQYF

size: many
V: TRBV7-2
J: TRBJ1-5
D: NA
DNA: TGTGCCAGCAGCTTAGCACCGAATCAGCCCCAGCATTTT
CDR3: CASSLAPNQPQHF

size: many
V: TRBV27
J: TRBJ2-7
D: NA
DNA: TGTGCCAGCAGTCCAAACCTTAGGGGGGACGAGCAGTACTTC
CDR3: CASSPNLRGDEQYF

size: many
V: TRBV7-2
J: TRBJ2-5
D: NA
DNA: TGTGCCAGCAGCTTAGCCCGGTACGAGACCCAGTACTTC
CDR3: CASSLARYETQYF

size: NA
V: TRBV7-2
J: TRBJ2-4
D: TRBD1
DNA: TGTGCCAGCAGCTCTGGACAGGGCGGTGCAAACATTCAGTACTTC
CDR3: CASSSGQGGANIQYF

size: many
V: TRBV5-4
J: TRBJ2-3
D: NA
DNA: TGTGCCAGCAGACGAAATTTCGATAGCCCAGATACGCAGTATTTT
CDR3: CASRRNFDSPDTQYF

size: few
V: TRBV20-1
J: TRBJ2-2
D: NA
DNA: TGCAGTGCAAGGACAGTAAGAGAAACCGGGGAGCTGTTTTTT
CDR3: CSARTVRETGELFF